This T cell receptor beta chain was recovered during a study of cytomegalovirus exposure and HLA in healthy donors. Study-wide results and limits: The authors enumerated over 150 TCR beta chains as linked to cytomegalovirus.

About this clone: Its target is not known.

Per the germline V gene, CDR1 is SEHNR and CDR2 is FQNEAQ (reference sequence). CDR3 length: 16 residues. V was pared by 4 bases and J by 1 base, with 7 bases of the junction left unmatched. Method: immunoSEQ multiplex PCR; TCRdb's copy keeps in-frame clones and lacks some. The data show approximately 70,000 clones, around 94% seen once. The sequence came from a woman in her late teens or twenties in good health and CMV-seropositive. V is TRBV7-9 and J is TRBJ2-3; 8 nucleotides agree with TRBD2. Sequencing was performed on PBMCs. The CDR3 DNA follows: TGTGCCAGCAGCTCACTAACTAGCGGAGGCACAGATACGCAGTATTTT. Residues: CASSSLTSGGTDTQYF.